The rows below give T cell receptor beta chains drawn from one sample of a study of Ad26.COV2.S vaccination and SARS-CoV-2 variants. Method: immunoSEQ multiplex PCR; TCRdb's copy keeps in-frame clones and lacks some. The repertoire holds about 180,000 clones, with around 88% as singletons. The sequencing here drew on peripheral blood, taken after recovery from COVID-19. The receptors come from a human donor who had recovered from COVID-19. Each CDR3 is given with its conserved first and last residue. A D gene is named only where the DNA matches it firmly. Some rows have no size entry. The others give once, few or many, or a class for an expanded clone.

clone_size: NA
j_call: TRBJ2-3
d_call: TRBD2
v_call: TRBV5-1
cdr3_aa: CASSPGSGGAETDTQYF
cdr3_nt: TGCGCCAGCAGCCCGGGTAGCGGGGGGGCCGAGACAGATACGCAGTATTTT

clone_size: NA
j_call: TRBJ2-7
d_call: TRBD1
v_call: TRBV6-5
cdr3_aa: CASRRGPGSYEQYF
cdr3_nt: TGTGCCAGCAGAAGGGGGCCGGGAAGCTACGAGCAGTACTTC

clone_size: NA
j_call: TRBJ2-3
d_call: TRBD2
v_call: TRBV5-4
cdr3_aa: CASSGTSGGPYTQYF
cdr3_nt: TGTGCCAGCAGTGGGACTAGCGGGGGGCCATATACGCAGTATTTT

clone_size: NA
j_call: TRBJ1-1
d_call: TRBD1
v_call: TRBV29-1
cdr3_aa: CSFDRGTEAFF
cdr3_nt: TGCAGCTTTGACAGGGGCACTGAAGCTTTCTTT

clone_size: NA
j_call: TRBJ2-5
d_call: TRBD2
v_call: TRBV2
cdr3_aa: CASSERVAGPTGTQYF
cdr3_nt: TGTGCCAGCAGTGAGAGGGTAGCGGGGCCCACAGGGACCCAGTACTTC

clone_size: NA
j_call: TRBJ1-2
d_call: NA
v_call: TRBV24-1
cdr3_aa: CATSDNRNYGYTF
cdr3_nt: TGTGCCACCAGTGATAACAGGAACTATGGCTACACCTTC

clone_size: NA
j_call: TRBJ1-5
d_call: NA
v_call: TRBV2
cdr3_aa: CASSEALSRPNQPQHF
cdr3_nt: TGTGCCAGCAGTGAAGCTTTAAGCAGGCCGAATCAGCCCCAGCATTTT

clone_size: NA
j_call: TRBJ2-7
d_call: NA
v_call: TRBV28
cdr3_aa: CASNPGGLPNEQYF
cdr3_nt: TGTGCCAGCAATCCCGGGGGGCTCCCAAACGAGCAGTACTTC

clone_size: few
j_call: TRBJ2-1
d_call: TRBD1
v_call: TRBV7-9
cdr3_aa: CASSWSQGAGNEQFF
cdr3_nt: TGTGCCAGCAGTTGGAGTCAGGGGGCTGGGAATGAGCAGTTCTTC

clone_size: NA
j_call: TRBJ1-4
d_call: NA
v_call: TRBV5-1
cdr3_aa: CASSLAVAGTNEKLFF
cdr3_nt: TGCGCCAGCAGCTTGGCCGTGGCGGGGACTAATGAAAAACTGTTTTTT

clone_size: few
j_call: TRBJ2-7
d_call: TRBD2
v_call: TRBV11-1
cdr3_aa: CASSSREGSVYEQYF
cdr3_nt: TGTGCCAGCAGCAGTCGGGAGGGTTCGGTTTACGAGCAGTACTTC

clone_size: NA
j_call: TRBJ1-2
d_call: NA
v_call: TRBV7-9
cdr3_aa: CASSLAWHSNYGYTF
cdr3_nt: TGTGCCAGCAGCTTAGCGTGGCATTCTAACTATGGCTACACCTTC

clone_size: NA
j_call: TRBJ2-7
d_call: NA
v_call: TRBV7-7
cdr3_aa: CASRIGWEQYF
cdr3_nt: TGTGCCAGCAGGATCGGGTGGGAGCAGTACTTC

clone_size: NA
j_call: TRBJ2-1
d_call: NA
v_call: TRBV12-3/TRBV12-4
cdr3_aa: CASSISSNEQFF
cdr3_nt: TGTGCCAGCAGTATCAGCTCCAATGAGCAGTTCTTC

clone_size: once
j_call: TRBJ2-1
d_call: NA
v_call: TRBV19
cdr3_aa: CASSIARGYRYIYNEQFF
cdr3_nt: TGTGCCAGTAGTATAGCAAGGGGGTACAGGTACATCTACAATGAGCAGTTCTTC

clone_size: NA
j_call: TRBJ2-3
d_call: NA
v_call: TRBV3-1/TRBV3-2
cdr3_aa: CASSRSGTDTQYF
cdr3_nt: TGTGCCAGCAGCCGAAGCGGGACAGATACGCAGTATTTT

clone_size: NA
j_call: TRBJ2-7
d_call: TRBD2
v_call: TRBV7-3
cdr3_aa: CASRSQAGVSEQYF
cdr3_nt: TGTGCCAGCAGATCCCAAGCGGGAGTTTCCGAGCAGTACTTC

clone_size: NA
j_call: TRBJ1-2
d_call: NA
v_call: TRBV6-5
cdr3_aa: CASRARGNYGYTF
cdr3_nt: TGTGCCAGCAGGGCCCGAGGTAACTATGGCTACACCTTC

clone_size: NA
j_call: TRBJ2-3
d_call: TRBD2
v_call: TRBV19
cdr3_aa: CASSPHALAGGRADTQYF
cdr3_nt: TGTGCCAGTAGTCCCCATGCCCTAGCGGGGGGCCGGGCAGATACGCAGTATTTT

clone_size: NA
j_call: TRBJ2-5
d_call: TRBD1
v_call: TRBV5-1
cdr3_aa: CASSLGTGGGETQYF
cdr3_nt: TGCGCCAGCAGCTTGGGGACAGGGGGAGGAGAGACCCAGTACTTC

clone_size: NA
j_call: TRBJ1-4
d_call: NA
v_call: TRBV11-2
cdr3_aa: CASSLDYISEKLFF
cdr3_nt: TGTGCCAGCAGCTTGGATTACATCAGTGAAAAACTGTTTTTT

clone_size: NA
j_call: TRBJ1-6
d_call: NA
v_call: TRBV7-9
cdr3_aa: CASSQNNSPLHF
cdr3_nt: TGTGCCAGCAGTCAGAATAATTCACCCCTCCACTTT

clone_size: NA
j_call: TRBJ1-5
d_call: NA
v_call: TRBV5-1
cdr3_aa: CASSPDSRNQPQHF
cdr3_nt: TGCGCCAGCAGCCCGGACAGCCGCAATCAGCCCCAGCATTTT

clone_size: NA
j_call: TRBJ2-3
d_call: TRBD1
v_call: TRBV5-1
cdr3_aa: CASSWQGGTDTQYF
cdr3_nt: TGCGCCAGCAGCTGGCAGGGGGGCACAGATACGCAGTATTTT

clone_size: few
j_call: TRBJ1-5
d_call: NA
v_call: TRBV11-1
cdr3_aa: CASRARGPNQPQHF
cdr3_nt: TGTGCCAGCAGGGCGCGGGGGCCCAACCAGCCCCAGCATTTT

clone_size: few
j_call: TRBJ2-2
d_call: NA
v_call: TRBV13
cdr3_aa: CASSVAGRNTGELFF
cdr3_nt: TGTGCCAGCAGCGTTGCCGGGAGAAACACCGGGGAGCTGTTTTTT

clone_size: NA
j_call: TRBJ2-3
d_call: NA
v_call: TRBV19
cdr3_aa: CASSMRARTDTQYF
cdr3_nt: TGTGCCAGTAGTATGAGGGCTCGCACAGATACGCAGTATTTT

clone_size: once
j_call: TRBJ1-2
d_call: NA
v_call: TRBV12-3/TRBV12-4
cdr3_aa: CASSPNGYGYTF
cdr3_nt: TGTGCCAGCAGCCCGAATGGATATGGCTACACCTTC

clone_size: NA
j_call: TRBJ2-3
d_call: TRBD2
v_call: TRBV4-1
cdr3_aa: CASSQLAGSTDTQYF
cdr3_nt: TGCGCCAGCAGCCAACTAGCGGGAAGCACAGATACGCAGTATTTT

clone_size: few
j_call: TRBJ2-2
d_call: TRBD2
v_call: TRBV9
cdr3_aa: CASSVSGREPTGELFF
cdr3_nt: TGTGCCAGCAGCGTGAGCGGGAGGGAACCCACCGGGGAGCTGTTTTTT

clone_size: NA
j_call: TRBJ2-2
d_call: TRBD1
v_call: TRBV25-1
cdr3_aa: CASSEYYGTANTGELFF
cdr3_nt: TGTGCCAGCAGTGAATACTATGGGACAGCGAACACCGGGGAGCTGTTTTTT

clone_size: NA
j_call: TRBJ1-4
d_call: NA
v_call: TRBV19
cdr3_aa: CASSIETFGEKLFF
cdr3_nt: TGTGCCAGTAGTATTGAAACCTTCGGGGAAAAACTGTTTTTT

clone_size: NA
j_call: TRBJ2-7
d_call: TRBD1
v_call: TRBV28
cdr3_aa: CASNTDRVHEQYF
cdr3_nt: TGTGCCAGCAATACGGACAGGGTCCACGAGCAGTACTTC

clone_size: NA
j_call: TRBJ2-1
d_call: TRBD1
v_call: TRBV4-1
cdr3_aa: CASSQGAGLSGTANEQFF
cdr3_nt: TGCGCCAGCAGCCAAGGAGCCGGCCTATCCGGGACAGCAAATGAGCAGTTCTTC

clone_size: NA
j_call: TRBJ2-2
d_call: NA
v_call: TRBV19
cdr3_aa: CASSLERTNTGELFF
cdr3_nt: TGTGCCAGTAGTTTAGAAAGAACGAACACCGGGGAGCTGTTTTTT

clone_size: NA
j_call: TRBJ2-7
d_call: TRBD2
v_call: TRBV7-9
cdr3_aa: CASSLSSGSPREQYF
cdr3_nt: TGTGCCAGCAGCTTATCTAGCGGGTCCCCCCGCGAGCAGTACTTC

clone_size: NA
j_call: TRBJ2-5
d_call: NA
v_call: TRBV7-9
cdr3_aa: CASSLVSGLETQYF
cdr3_nt: TGTGCCAGCAGCTTAGTTTCAGGGTTAGAGACCCAGTACTTC

clone_size: NA
j_call: TRBJ1-6
d_call: NA
v_call: TRBV30
cdr3_aa: CAWALRDNYNSPLHF
cdr3_nt: TGTGCCTGGGCCCTCCGGGACAACTATAATTCACCCCTCCACTTT

clone_size: NA
j_call: TRBJ2-3
d_call: NA
v_call: TRBV9
cdr3_aa: CASSVGQGTDTQYF
cdr3_nt: TGTGCCAGCAGCGTAGGCCAGGGCACAGATACGCAGTATTTT

clone_size: once
j_call: TRBJ1-1
d_call: NA
v_call: TRBV7-7
cdr3_aa: CASSSRGRDERTEAFF
cdr3_nt: TGTGCCAGCAGCTCCCGTGGGCGGGATGAGAGGACTGAAGCTTTCTTT

clone_size: NA
j_call: TRBJ2-7
d_call: NA
v_call: TRBV13
cdr3_aa: CASSQGLREQYF
cdr3_nt: TGTGCCAGCAGCCAGGGACTGAGGGAGCAGTACTTC